This T cell receptor (beta chain) comes out of a study of radiotherapy plus CTLA-4 blockade in lung cancer. General observations from the study: Reported findings show early blood T cell clone dynamics, with interferon-beta, best predicted response. The study found tumor-derived TCR clones expanded in blood after radiotherapy plus ipilimumab.

Note on this clone: Its antigen is currently unknown.

The protocol was immunoSEQ multiplex PCR, while the TCRdb copy is restricted to in-frame clones and leaves out a portion. The repertoire has around 55,000 clones, around 80% of them found once; the top ten carry 6% to 7.5%. This CDR3 is 14 amino acids long. The V gene end was trimmed by 4 bases and the J gene end by 5 bases; junction bases not matched to a gene: 7. Per germline, CDR1 SGHTA and CDR2 FQGNSA. This specimen was peripheral blood, taken from a patient treated with radiotherapy plus ipilimumab. This clonotype was obtained from a human donor with non-small cell lung cancer whose response to radiotherapy plus ipilimumab could not be evaluated. The V and J genes are TRBV7-2 and TRBJ1-2, with 7 bases fitting TRBD1. The CDR3 protein is CASSSRDRPYGYTF. CDR3 DNA sequence: TGTGCCAGCAGCTCCCGGGACAGACCTTATGGCTACACCTTC.